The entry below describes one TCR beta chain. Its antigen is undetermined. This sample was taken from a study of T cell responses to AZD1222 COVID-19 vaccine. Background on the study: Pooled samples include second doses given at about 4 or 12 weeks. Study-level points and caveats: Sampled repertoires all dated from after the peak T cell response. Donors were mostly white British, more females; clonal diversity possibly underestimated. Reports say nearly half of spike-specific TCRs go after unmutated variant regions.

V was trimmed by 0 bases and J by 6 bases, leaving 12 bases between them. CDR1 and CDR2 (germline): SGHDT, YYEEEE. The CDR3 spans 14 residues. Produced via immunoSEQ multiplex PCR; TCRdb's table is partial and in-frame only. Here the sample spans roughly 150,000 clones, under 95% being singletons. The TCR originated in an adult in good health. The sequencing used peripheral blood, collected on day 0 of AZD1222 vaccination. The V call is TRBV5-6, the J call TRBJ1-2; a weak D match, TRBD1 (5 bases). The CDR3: CASSLAGGRNGYTF. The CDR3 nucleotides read TGTGCCAGCAGCTTGGCCGGGGGGAGAAATGGCTACACCTTC.